The 28 T cell receptor beta chains below come from one sample, sequenced in a study of blood T cells in healthy people across ages. Together with a sample-barcoded 5' primer, a J-beta primer mix was included in a second PCR lasting roughly 7 to 11 cycles. TCRdb ran MiXCR on the 5' RACE reads and lists one entry per CDR3 protein. Altogether some 880,000 distinct CDR3 sequences are present, around 36% being singletons, with the ten largest covering 10% to 15%. The sample was blood. These TCRs come from a man aged 18 to 29 in good health.

In DNA form, the CDR3 reads TGTGCCAGCAGTCGCTCAGGGTGGGGGGGCTACACCTTC. This sequence encodes CASSRSGWGGYTF. The chain recombines TRBV6-5 with TRBJ1-2; D perhaps matches TRBD1 (5 bases). The length of the CDR3 is 13 residues. Germline-derived CDR1 and CDR2 are MNHEY and SVGAGI. V was cut by 5 bases and J by 8 bases, with 15 bases left in between.

Many counts were recorded for this clonotype. This chain joins TRBV20-1 and TRBJ1-4, with 7 nucleotides matching TRBD1. Germline V gene lookup returns CDR1 DFQATT and CDR2 SNEGSKA (reference sequence). The CDR3 length is 16 residues. The J segment lost 4 bases and the V segment lost 3 bases, leaving 11 bases of the junction unmatched. This chain's CDR3 is CSARFAGGPFNEKLFF. In DNA form, the CDR3 reads TGCAGTGCTAGGTTTGCAGGGGGACCATTTAATGAAAAACTGTTTTTT.

The V gene is TRBV4-3, the J gene TRBJ1-1; 8 bases are a match to TRBD1. Germline V gene lookup returns CDR1 LGHNA and CDR2 YSLEER. This CDR3 is built from 14 residues. Trimming took 4 bases from V and 5 from J; bases not matched to a gene: 6. The CDR3 DNA sequence: TGCGCCAGCAGCCTACAGGGGGATGGGACTGAAGCTTTCTTT. Translated: CASSLQGDGTEAFF.

This clonotype was observed a few times. J is TRBJ1-4 and V is TRBV4-1; D is ambiguous. The CDR3 is made up of 14 amino acids. Germline-derived CDR1 and CDR2 are MGHRA and YSYEKL. V was pared by 1 base and J by 12 bases, with 15 bases between. CDR3 protein: CASSQVLGQSELFF. Here the CDR3 DNA reads TGCGCCAGCAGCCAAGTACTAGGTCAGAGTGAACTGTTTTTT.

This clonotype appeared a few times. The chain joins TRBV6-5 to TRBJ1-4; D is unclear. V lost 2 bases and J lost 8, with 12 bases in between. CDR1 and CDR2 from the germline V gene are MNHEY and SVGAGI. The length of the CDR3 is 14 residues. Here the CDR3 reads CASSYGDLKEKLFF. For the CDR3, the DNA is TGTGCCAGCAGTTACGGGGATCTAAAAGAAAAACTGTTTTTT.

This clonotype was seen a handful of times. This chain connects TRBV9 to TRBJ1-2; 8 bases agree with TRBD1. The CDR3 is 15 residues long. Germline V gene data show CDR1 as SGDLS and CDR2 as YYNGEE. V was pared by 3 bases and J by 8 bases, with 12 bases of the junction left unmatched. CDR3 sequence (DNA): TGTGCCAGCAGCGGACGGACAGGGCATTCGGAAGGCTACACCTTC. Residues: CASSGRTGHSEGYTF.

This chain joins TRBV10-3 and TRBJ2-5, with TRBD1 as a possible D gene (6 bases). Germline V gives CDR1 ENHRY, CDR2 SYGVKD. Trimming removed 2 bases at V and 11 bases at J, with 18 bases between. This CDR3 spans 14 amino acids. DNA of the CDR3: TGTGCCATCAGTGAGGGGGACAAAAACAATGAGCAGTACTTC. This translates into CAISEGDKNNEQYF.

The sample holds one count of this clonotype. This chain connects TRBV7-6 to TRBJ2-1; 7 bases agree with TRBD2. There are 17 residues in the CDR3. V shed 3 bases, J shed 5 bases, and the junction held 13 bases outside the gene matches. Germline V lookup: CDR1 SGHVS, CDR2 FNYEAQ. CDR3 coding DNA: TGTGCCAGCAGCTTTGGGAGGGAGGTCCCCAACAACAATGAGCAGTTCTTC. Its translation is CASSFGREVPNNNEQFF.

There are a few counts of this clonotype. The chain uses TRBV6-2 or TRBV6-3 and TRBJ1-5; weak D call: TRBD1 (5 bases). The CDR3 is made up of 15 amino acids. Per the germline V gene, CDR1 is MNHEY and CDR2 is SVGEGT. V lost 2 bases and J lost 1, with 9 bases in between. The CDR3 DNA follows: TGTGCCAGCAGTTACGAGGGGATGAGCAATCAGCCCCAGCATTTT. Its translation is CASSYEGMSNQPQHF.

This clonotype has only one observation. V usage is TRBV2 and J usage is TRBJ2-1, with TRBD1 matching 7 bases. The J call is in doubt because the DNA end fits TRBJ2-7 better. Germline CDR1 is SNHLY and CDR2 is FYNNEI. The CDR3 runs 15 residues. CDR3 in amino acids: CASSPRTGPGNEQYF. The CDR3 DNA reads TGTGCCAGCAGTCCACGGACAGGTCCGGGGAATGAGCAGTACTTC.

The chain is built from TRBV5-1 and TRBJ1-2; TRBD1 agrees at 10 bases. V lost 5 bases and J lost 7; bases outside the gene matches: 14. From germline, CDR1 is SGHRS and CDR2 YFSETQ. The CDR3 has 16 amino acids. CDR3 sequence reads: CASRRDRGQMDCGYTF. The CDR3 coding sequence is TGCGCCAGCAGGCGAGACAGGGGGCAAATGGACTGTGGCTACACCTTC.

The chain carries TRBV20-1 and TRBJ2-7; the D gene is possibly TRBD2 (8 bases). Germline lookup yields CDR1 DFQATT and CDR2 SNEGSKA (reference sequence). CDR3 length: 15 amino acids. Trimming cost V 5 bases and J 0 bases, with 17 bases left between them. Here the CDR3 DNA reads TGCAGTGCTCGGGGGGGGACAGTGAGCTCCTACGAGCAGTACTTC. Translated, it gives CSARGGTVSSYEQYF.

V is TRBV7-2 and J is TRBJ1-1; D gene unclear. CDR1 and CDR2 (germline): SGHTA, FQGNSA. The CDR3 runs 14 residues. The V end lost 5 bases, the J end lost 4 bases, and 14 bases lay between the germline ends. CDR3: CASSLMSASTEAFF. For the CDR3, the DNA is TGTGCCAGCAGCCTTATGTCGGCGTCCACTGAAGCTTTCTTT.

As to this clonotype: A single base separates this from a much larger clone, so it may be a read error. The CDR3 protein is CASSWTSSYEQFF. DNA for the CDR3: TGTGCCAGCAGCTGGACTAGCTCCTACGAGCAGTTCTTC. The genes are TRBV12-3 or TRBV12-4 and TRBJ2-1, with 8 nucleotides matching TRBD2. The CDR3 is made up of 13 amino acids. V was clipped by 6 bases and J by 10 bases; unmatched bases: 8.

There are many counts of this clonotype. J is TRBJ2-1 and V is TRBV29-1; no firm D call. Trimming pared 6 bases from V and 1 base from J, leaving 4 bases between. Germline assignment: CDR1 SQVTM and CDR2 ANQGSEA. The CDR3 has 11 amino acids. The CDR3 loop reads CSVGSYNEQFF. The CDR3 DNA reads TGCAGCGTGGGGTCCTACAATGAGCAGTTCTTC.

This clonotype was recorded at least ten times. V gene TRBV4-1 combines with J gene TRBJ2-1; D perhaps matches TRBD2 (5 bases). CDR3 length: 18 amino acids. The germline V gene has CDR1 MGHRA and CDR2 YSYEKL. Trimming left V 4 bases short and J 8 bases short, with 27 bases between. CDR3: CASSLGVTDPAAIDEQFF. The CDR3 nucleotides read TGCGCCAGCAGCCTCGGGGTAACAGACCCTGCAGCAATCGATGAGCAGTTCTTC.

This clonotype was counted a few times. This chain joins TRBV12-3 or TRBV12-4 and TRBJ2-4; TRBD1 agrees at 7 bases. The DNA end favors TRBJ2-7, so the J call may be wrong. CDR3 length: 13 residues. The CDR3 protein is CASSQLQGCEQYF. In DNA form, the CDR3 reads TGTGCCAGCAGCCAGCTACAGGGGTGCGAGCAGTACTTC.

This clonotype was seen a few times. The chain has TRBV7-2 and TRBJ2-5, with D uncertain. V lost 1 base and J lost 1, with 16 bases in between. The CDR3 extends over 17 amino acids. CDR1 and CDR2 (germline): SGHTA, FQGNSA. CDR3 amino acids: CASSLVSATSSQETQYF. CDR3 nucleotides: TGTGCCAGCAGCTTAGTGAGTGCCACCTCTTCCCAAGAGACCCAGTACTTC.

The chain couples TRBV11-2 to TRBJ2-1; the D gene is possibly TRBD2 (6 bases). V was clipped by 2 bases and J by 9 bases, with 20 bases between them. Germline assignment: CDR1 SGHAT and CDR2 FQNNGV. The CDR3 runs to 16 residues. CDR3 DNA sequence: TGTGCCAGCAGCTTAAGAGGAGGGTCTGGGGAAAGTGAGCAGTTCTTC. Protein sequence: CASSLRGGSGESEQFF.

The chain links TRBV20-1 to TRBJ1-1; 7 bases are a match to TRBD1. The V and J ends lost 8 bases and 3 bases, in that order; junction bases with no gene match: 9. The germline V gene encodes CDR1 DFQATT and CDR2 SNEGSKA (reference sequence). This CDR3 is 13 amino acids long. Written as DNA, the CDR3 is TGCAGTACATCCACAGGGGAGGACACTGAAGCTTTCTTT. It codes for CSTSTGEDTEAFF.

The sample holds many counts of this clonotype. The chain combines TRBV20-1 with TRBJ1-2, with D maybe TRBD1 (6 bases). Trimming cost V 6 bases and J 4 bases, with 15 bases left between them. The CDR3 totals 13 residues. CDR1 is DFQATT, CDR2 SNEGSKA, per germline (reference sequence). This chain's CDR3 is CSAPTGGFYGYTF. CDR3 DNA sequence: TGCAGTGCCCCGACAGGTGGTTTCTATGGCTACACCTTC.

The chain is built from TRBV12-3 or TRBV12-4 and TRBJ2-3, with TRBD2 matching over 9 bases. The CDR3 covers 16 residues. The junction had 11 bases not matched to a gene; V was cut back by 6 bases and J by 4 bases. The CDR3 bases are TGTGCCAGCAGACAGACTAGCGGAGCTAGCGCAGATACGCAGTATTTT. As protein: CASRQTSGASADTQYF.

This clonotype was detected a few times. Possible read error: a much larger clone is one base away. CDR3 in amino acids: CSARRGRDGELFF. In nucleotides, the CDR3 is TGCAGTGCTAGACGGGGGCGCGACGGGGAGCTGTTTTTT. The chain combines TRBV20-1 with TRBJ2-2; D is tentatively TRBD1 or TRBD2 (6 bases each). The CDR3 is 13 residues long. Germline CDR1 DFQATT, CDR2 SNEGSKA (reference sequence). Trimming left V 2 bases short and J 7 bases short, with 11 bases between.

This clonotype was recorded at least ten times. V and J are TRBV27 and TRBJ2-5, with D maybe TRBD2 (6 bases). This CDR3 contains 16 residues. The ends were cut back, 0 bases at V and 5 bases at J, with 16 bases in the middle. Looked up from germline, CDR1 is MNHEY and CDR2 is SMNVEV (reference sequence). CDR3 residues: CASSLSPGGRGETQYF. DNA of the CDR3: TGTGCCAGCAGTTTATCACCAGGAGGGAGAGGGGAGACCCAGTACTTC.

This clonotype was counted a few times. Given a much more abundant clone one base away, this may be a read error. This chain joins TRBV5-1 and TRBJ2-5, with D perhaps assigned TRBD1 or TRBD2 (7 bases each). Trimming shortened V by 0 bases and J by 11 bases, and 20 bases separated the two germline ends. The CDR3 sequence is 15 residues long. Germline V gene sequence: CDR1 SGHRS, CDR2 YFSETQ. In DNA, the CDR3 is TGCGCCAGCAGCTTGGCCTTGGACAGGATCGGGGGGCAGTACTTC. Amino acid sequence: CASSLALDRIGGQYF.

J is TRBJ1-1 and V is TRBV20-1, with D uncertain. This CDR3 is 13 amino acids long. V gave up 1 base and J gave up 1 base, with 7 bases separating them. The germline CDR1 and CDR2 sequences are DFQATT and SNEGSKA (reference sequence). In DNA form, the CDR3 reads TGCAGTGCTAGAGGGGCAGCGAACACTGAAGCTTTCTTT. As protein: CSARGAANTEAFF.

J is TRBJ2-5 and V is TRBV10-3; TRBD1 or TRBD2 may be the D gene (6 bases each). The J call is doubtful: the DNA matches TRBJ2-7 better. Germline V CDR1 and CDR2: ENHRY, SYGVKD. This CDR3 is 13 amino acids long. CDR3 protein: CAISEERGDEQYF. CDR3 bases: TGTGCCATCAGTGAGGAGAGGGGGGACGAGCAGTACTTC.

The chain employs TRBV7-9 and TRBJ2-1, with D possibly TRBD1 on 8 matching bases. The V gene lost 5 bases and the J gene lost 4 bases, with 15 bases spanning the gap. The CDR3 has 15 amino acids. The germline V gene encodes CDR1 SEHNR and CDR2 FQNEAQ (reference sequence). CDR3 region: CASSPGQGLYNEQFF. In nucleotides, the CDR3 is TGTGCCAGCAGCCCCGGACAGGGACTATACAATGAGCAGTTCTTC.